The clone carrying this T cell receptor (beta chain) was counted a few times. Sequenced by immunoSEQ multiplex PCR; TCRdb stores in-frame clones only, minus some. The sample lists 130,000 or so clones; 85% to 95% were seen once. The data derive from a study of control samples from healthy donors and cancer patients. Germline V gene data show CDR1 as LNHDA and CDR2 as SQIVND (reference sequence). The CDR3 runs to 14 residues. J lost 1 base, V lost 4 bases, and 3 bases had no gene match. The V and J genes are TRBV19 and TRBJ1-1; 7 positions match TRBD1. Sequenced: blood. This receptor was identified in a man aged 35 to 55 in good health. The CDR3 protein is CASSTTGRNTEAFF. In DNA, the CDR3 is TGTGCCAGTAGTACGACAGGGCGGAACACTGAAGCTTTCTTT. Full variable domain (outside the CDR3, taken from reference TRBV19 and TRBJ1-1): DGGITQSPKYLFRKEGQNVTLSCEQNLNHDAMYWYRQDPGQGLRLIYYSQIVNDFQKGDIAEGYSVSREKKESFPLTVTSAQKNPTAFYLCASSTTGRNTEAFFGQGTRLTVV.